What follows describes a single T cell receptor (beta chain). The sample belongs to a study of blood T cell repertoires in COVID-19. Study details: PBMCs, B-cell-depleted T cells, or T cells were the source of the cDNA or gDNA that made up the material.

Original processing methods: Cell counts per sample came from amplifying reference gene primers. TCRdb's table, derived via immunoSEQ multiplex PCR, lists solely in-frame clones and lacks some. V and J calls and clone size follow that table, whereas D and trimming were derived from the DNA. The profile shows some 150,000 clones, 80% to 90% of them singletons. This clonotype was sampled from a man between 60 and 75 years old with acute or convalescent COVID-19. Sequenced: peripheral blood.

Here the CDR3 DNA reads TGTGCCAGCACCCGGACAGGGGTGAACACTGAAGCTTTCTTT. Protein: CASTRTGVNTEAFF. The chain is built from TRBV5-6 and TRBJ1-1, with 9 bases that match TRBD1. This CDR3 has 14 residues. J gave up 0 bases and V 6 bases, and 3 bases lay outside the gene matches. CDR1 is SGHDT, CDR2 YYEEEE, per germline.